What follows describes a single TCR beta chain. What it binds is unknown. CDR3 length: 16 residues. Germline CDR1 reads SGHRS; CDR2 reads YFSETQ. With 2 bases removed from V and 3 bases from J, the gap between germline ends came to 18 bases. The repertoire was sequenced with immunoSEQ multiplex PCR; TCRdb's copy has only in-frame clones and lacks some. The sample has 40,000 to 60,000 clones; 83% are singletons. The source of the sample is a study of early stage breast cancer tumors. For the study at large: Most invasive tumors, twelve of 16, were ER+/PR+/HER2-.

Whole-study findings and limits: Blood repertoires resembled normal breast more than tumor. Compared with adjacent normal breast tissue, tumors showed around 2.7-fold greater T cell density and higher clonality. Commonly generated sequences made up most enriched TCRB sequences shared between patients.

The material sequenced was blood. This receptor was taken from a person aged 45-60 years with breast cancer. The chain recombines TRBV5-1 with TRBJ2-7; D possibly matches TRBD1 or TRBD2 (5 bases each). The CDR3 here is CASSLGDVGPHYEQYF. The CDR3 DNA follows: TGCGCCAGCAGCTTAGGTGACGTGGGACCCCACTACGAGCAGTACTTC.